The 26 T cell receptor beta chains reported below all come from one sample, sequenced in a study of prognosis after radiotherapy for stage I lung cancer. Genomic DNA provided the template from which TCR beta CDR3 was amplified by two-round multiplex PCR. The use of primers specific to each TRBV and TRBJ gene characterized first-round PCR. TCRdb reanalysed the multiplex PCR reads using MiXCR and keeps one entry per CDR3 protein. The table lists tens of thousands of distinct CDR3 sequences, roughly 30% of them singletons. The sequencing used PBMCs, collected before or after stereotactic body radiation therapy (not recorded which). These TCRs come from a donor over 45 with non-small cell lung cancer.

Comments on this clonotype: Just one base apart from a much larger clone, this may be a read error. The chain employs TRBV29-1 and TRBJ1-2; 9 bases are a match to TRBD1. Germline-derived CDR1 and CDR2 are SQVTM and ANQGSEA. The CDR3 runs to 14 residues. Here the CDR3 DNA reads TGCAGCGTTGAACAGACAGGGGGTGCCGGAGGCTACATCTTC. This gives the protein CSVEQTGGAGGYIF. Filled out from reference TRBV29-1 and TRBJ1-2, the complete variable domain reads SAVISQKPSRDICQRGTSLTIQCQVDSQVTMMFWYRQQPGQSLTLIATANQGSEATYESGFVIDKFPISRPNLTFSTLTVSNMSPEDSSIYLCSVEQTGGAGGYIFGSGTRLTVV.

As regards this clonotype: A much bigger clone sits one base away, suggesting this may be a read error. The V call is TRBV27, the J call TRBJ2-1; TRBD2 might be the D (6 bases). This CDR3 region has 14 residues. The germline gives CDR1 MNHEY, CDR2 SMNVEV (reference sequence). Trimming took off 3 bases at V and 16 bases at J, with 22 bases between the two ends. DNA for the CDR3: TGTGCCAGCAGTTTGTCCACGACGGGGGATGGGCATTTCTTC. Protein product: CASSLSTTGDGHFF.

As to this clonotype: A clone one base away is much larger, so this may be a read error. This chain links TRBV10-3 with TRBJ2-7, with 9 bases that match TRBD1. CDR1 is ENHRY and CDR2 is SYGVKD in the germline V gene. J lost 5 bases, V lost 4 bases, and 6 bases had no gene match. CDR3 length: 14 residues. The chain's CDR3 is CAISAGQGIDEQYF. Written as DNA, the CDR3 is TGTGCCATCAGTGCGGGACAGGGTATCGACGAGCAGTACTTC.

At least ten counts were recorded for this clonotype. The rearrangement joins TRBV6-1 to TRBJ1-5; a weak D match, TRBD1 (5 bases). V was pared by 7 bases and J by 1 base, with 8 bases between. CDR1 MNHNS and CDR2 SASEGT come from the germline V gene. The CDR3 consists of 13 residues. Here the CDR3 DNA reads TGTGCCAGCAAACGGGACAGCAATCAGCCCCAGCATTTT. Encoded protein: CASKRDSNQPQHF.

With regard to this clonotype: Only one base separates this from a far larger clonotype, so it likely reflects a read error. The chain combines TRBV6-8 with TRBJ1-6, with a weak D call TRBD1 (5 bases). Germline CDR1 and CDR2: MNHGY and SAAAGT. The CDR3 runs to 14 residues. CDR3 region: CASSWVVGTSHLHF. The DNA of the CDR3 is TGTGCCAGCAGTTGGGTAGTGGGGACTTCACACCTCCACTTT.

CDR3 DNA sequence: TGTGCCTGGAACAGGGAGGGCACTGAAGCTTTCTTT. It specifies CAWNREGTEAFF. This chain joins TRBV30 and TRBJ1-1; TRBD1 might be the D (6 bases). The CDR3 has 12 residues. V gave up 4 bases and J gave up 4 bases, with 10 bases separating them. The germline V gene has CDR1 GTSNPN and CDR2 SVGIG (reference sequence).

This clonotype is labeled as medium-sized (0.01 to 0.1%). The chain is built from TRBV7-8 and TRBJ2-1; 9 bases fit TRBD1. CDR1 SGHVS and CDR2 FQNEAQ come from the germline V gene. J gave up 6 bases and V 1 base, and 1 base lay outside the gene matches. The CDR3 spans 14 residues. This CDR3 reads CASSLGDRVNEQFF. CDR3 DNA sequence: TGTGCCAGCAGCTTAGGGGACAGGGTCAATGAGCAGTTCTTC. Together with reference TRBV7-8 and TRBJ2-1, the CDR3 gives the full variable domain: GAGVSQSPRYKVAKRGQDVALRCDPISGHVSLFWYQQALGQGPEFLTYFQNEAQLDKSGLPSDRFFAERPEGSVSTLKIQRTQQEDSAVYLCASSLGDRVNEQFFGPGTRLTVL.

The table lists this clonotype with many counts. This chain's CDR3 is CASSLVTGMNEQFF. CDR3 bases: TGTGCCAGCAGCTTAGTGACAGGGATGAATGAGCAGTTCTTC. The chain uses TRBV11-2 and TRBJ2-1; 7 bases fit TRBD1. With 1 base clipped from V and 7 bases from J, the junction kept 4 bases outside the gene matches. The length of the CDR3 is 14 residues. From germline, CDR1 is SGHAT and CDR2 FQNNGV.

In this sample, this clonotype turned up many times. The chain combines TRBV11-2 with TRBJ2-1; 7 nucleotides match TRBD2. The CDR3 runs to 15 residues. With V trimmed by 5 bases and J by 6 bases, 10 bases remained unmatched. Germline-derived CDR1 and CDR2 are SGHAT and FQNNGV. CDR3 residues: CASSPTASGVNEQFF. The DNA of the CDR3 is TGTGCCAGCAGCCCCACCGCTAGCGGAGTCAATGAGCAGTTCTTC.

This clonotype was counted many times. This sequence joins TRBV10-2 and TRBJ2-7; D is perhaps TRBD1 or TRBD2 (6 bases each). This CDR3 is built from 14 residues. Looked up from germline, CDR1 is WSHSY and CDR2 is SAAADI. The V and J ends lost 7 bases and 6 bases respectively, with 19 bases between them. In nucleotides, the CDR3 is TGCGCCAGCAATTCACAGGGACTGTTCAGCGAGCAGTACTTC. It encodes CASNSQGLFSEQYF.

This clonotype was counted at least ten times. The chain couples TRBV19 to TRBJ2-1, with 10 bases fitting TRBD1. The CDR3 spans 18 residues. V dropped 5 bases and J dropped 0; count of bases not matched to a gene: 10. Per the germline V gene, CDR1 is LNHDA and CDR2 is SQIVND (reference sequence). CDR3 sequence (DNA): TGTGCCAGTAGTCGGGACAGGGGCCTAGCGGGCTCCTACAATGAGCAGTTCTTC. Translated, it gives CASSRDRGLAGSYNEQFF.

This clonotype has at least ten counts. The chain uses TRBV6-1 and TRBJ2-1, with 9 bases identical to TRBD1. CDR3 length: 14 amino acids. V was pared by 5 bases and J by 10 bases, with 9 bases of the junction left unmatched. CDR1 is MNHNS, CDR2 SASEGT, per germline. In nucleotides, the CDR3 is TGTGCCAGCAGTAACAACAGGGGGCTTGGCGAGCAGTTCTTC. Translation: CASSNNRGLGEQFF.

This clonotype was recorded many times. The chain links TRBV28 to TRBJ1-1; D gene unclear. The CDR3 has 13 residues. The V and J ends lost 3 bases and 4 bases respectively, with 9 bases between them. From germline, CDR1 is MDHEN and CDR2 SYDVKM. CDR3 loop: CASSFSGITEAFF. CDR3 DNA sequence: TGTGCCAGCAGTTTCTCCGGCATCACTGAAGCTTTCTTT.

This clonotype was seen many times. The rearrangement uses TRBV9 and TRBJ2-3, with a weak D call TRBD1 (6 bases). Germline assignment: CDR1 SGDLS and CDR2 YYNGEE. Trimming left V 6 bases short and J 1 base short, with 15 bases between. The length of the CDR3 is 15 residues. The CDR3 sequence: CASTLSDRRTDTQYF. The DNA for the CDR3 is TGTGCCAGCACTCTCTCGGACAGACGCACAGATACGCAGTATTTT.

This clonotype was seen many times. The V call is TRBV19, the J call TRBJ2-1; 8 bases fit TRBD1. The CDR3 has 13 residues. The germline V gene encodes CDR1 LNHDA and CDR2 SQIVND (reference sequence). With 5 bases clipped from V and 8 bases from J, the junction kept 5 bases outside the gene matches. The CDR3: CASSAQGADEQFF. The CDR3, as DNA: TGTGCCAGTAGTGCGCAGGGGGCCGATGAGCAGTTCTTC.

Note on this clonotype: Germline and junction disagree at one end, which may indicate a read error. The chain combines TRBV28 with TRBJ2-7; no firm D call. This CDR3 has 15 amino acids. The V gene's germline CDR1 is MDHEN and CDR2 SYDVKM. The DNA of the CDR3 is TGTGTCAGCAGTTCCCTGGCCAGCTTTCCCTACGAGCAGTACTTC. Residues: CVSSSLASFPYEQYF.

As to this clonotype: A far larger clone is just one base off, so this is likely a read error. The chain is built from TRBV6-5 and TRBJ2-3, with TRBD2 identical over 8 bases. The length of the CDR3 is 18 residues. The germline CDR1 and CDR2 sequences are MNHEY and SVGAGI. CDR3 sequence reads: CTSSEDSYSGVFTDTQYF. The CDR3 region has the DNA TGTACCAGCAGCGAAGACAGTTATAGCGGGGTTTTTACAGATACGCAGTATTTT.

The CDR3 region has the DNA TGTGCCAGCAGTGAACGGGCGGGAGCAGGCACAGATACGCAGTATTTT. Translation gives CASSERAGAGTDTQYF. V usage is TRBV6-1 and J usage is TRBJ2-3, with TRBD2 identical over 7 bases. The length of the CDR3 is 16 residues. V trimming: 2 bases; J trimming: 1 base; junction bases outside the gene matches: 6. Germline V CDR1 and CDR2: MNHNS, SASEGT.

This clonotype was seen many times. The chain links TRBV7-2 to TRBJ2-7, with no clear D. Germline values: CDR1 SGHTA, CDR2 FQGNSA. The ends were cut back, 5 bases at V and 3 bases at J, with 14 bases in the middle. This CDR3 region has 14 residues. The CDR3 coding sequence is TGTGCCAGCAGCCTCCGTGGGATGGTCTACGAGCAGTACTTC. Its translation: CASSLRGMVYEQYF.

There are many counts of this clonotype. This chain connects TRBV20-1 to TRBJ2-7; no definite D call. Trimming took 2 bases from V and 3 from J, leaving 14 bases between them. The CDR3 extends over 14 amino acids. Looked up from germline, CDR1 is DFQATT and CDR2 is SNEGSKA (reference sequence). CDR3 bases: TGCAGTGCTAGACCCGTAAGCAGAAACTACGAGCAGTACTTC. Amino acids: CSARPVSRNYEQYF.

This clonotype was picked up many times. The rearrangement links TRBV28 to TRBJ1-5; no clear D gene. The CDR3 runs to 19 residues. Trimming left V 6 bases short and J 3 bases short, with 27 bases between. CDR1 is MDHEN and CDR2 is SYDVKM in the germline V gene. As DNA, the CDR3 is TGTGCCAGCAGCACCCAAAGGTGGGTTTTCTTCCGACACAATCAGCCCCAGCATTTT. Its protein is CASSTQRWVFFRHNQPQHF.

This clonotype was seen repeatedly, ten times or more. This chain connects TRBV6-2 or TRBV6-3 to TRBJ2-3; D might be TRBD1 (5 bases). The ends were cut back, 0 bases at V and 3 bases at J, with 10 bases in the middle. The CDR3 is 15 amino acids. CDR1 and CDR2 from the germline V gene are MNHEY and SVGEGT. The CDR3 nucleotides are TGTGCCAGCAGTTACTCATTGCAGGGAACAGATACGCAGTATTTT. This gives the protein CASSYSLQGTDTQYF.

This clonotype was observed many times. CDR3 DNA: TGTGCCAGCAGCCTGCAAGAGACCCAGTACTTC. Amino acids: CASSLQETQYF. The chain uses TRBV13 and TRBJ2-5, with D uncertain. CDR1 and CDR2 (germline): PRHDT, FYEKMQ (reference sequence). V was shortened by 5 bases and J by 2 bases, with 3 bases between the two germline ends. The CDR3 totals 11 residues.

This clonotype occurred many times. The genes are TRBV30 and TRBJ2-3; TRBD2 is a possible D gene (5 bases). The CDR3 extends over 12 amino acids. The germline V and J ends were trimmed by 2 bases and 7 bases, with 10 bases remaining between them. CDR1 is GTSNPN, CDR2 SVGIG, per germline (reference sequence). The CDR3 DNA reads as TGTGCCTGGAGTAGGGCGGGCTATACGCAGTATTTT. As protein: CAWSRAGYTQYF.

The CDR3, as DNA: TGCGCCAGCAGCGTGCAGGAGGCAGATACGCAGTATTTT. It specifies CASSVQEADTQYF. The J gene is TRBJ2-3, the V gene TRBV5-1; TRBD2 might be the D (5 bases). The germline V gene has CDR1 SGHRS and CDR2 YFSETQ. Trimming took 4 bases from V and 4 from J, leaving 10 bases between them. CDR3 length: 13 amino acids.

This clonotype was detected ten times or more. The genes are TRBV6-5 and TRBJ1-3; 10 bases line up with TRBD1. The CDR3 totals 17 residues. The germline V gene encodes CDR1 MNHEY and CDR2 SVGAGI. Unmatched junction bases numbered 9, after V lost 4 bases and J lost 3 bases. As DNA, the CDR3 is TGTGCCAGCAGTTCCCTGGGGACAGGGGTGGTTGGAAACACCATATATTTT. This translates into CASSSLGTGVVGNTIYF.